The 29 T cell receptor beta chains in this list originate from one sample, sequenced in a study of beta chain features in type 1 diabetes. Isolated RNA was reverse transcribed in full, so expressed TCRB transcripts were sequenced. Data came from immunoSEQ multiplex PCR; TCRdb stores just in-frame clones and leaves some out. The sample lists about 39,000 clones; more than 40% were seen once. The specimen was central memory CD4+ T cells from blood. All receptors come from a woman younger than 35 in good health.

The chain carries TRBV4-1 and TRBJ1-1; D is unclear. Germline CDR1 MGHRA, CDR2 YSYEKL. The V gene lost 4 bases and the J gene lost 1 base, with 10 bases spanning the gap. This CDR3 comprises 14 residues. CDR3 loop: CASSLARGNTEAFF. In DNA, the CDR3 is TGCGCCAGCAGCCTCGCACGGGGGAACACTGAAGCTTTCTTT.

A few counts support this clone. The J gene is TRBJ1-4, the V gene TRBV6-1; D remains ambiguous. CDR1 is MNHNS and CDR2 is SASEGT in the germline V gene. This CDR3 region has 15 residues. The germline V and J ends were trimmed by 3 bases and 7 bases, with 15 bases remaining between them. DNA for the CDR3: TGTGCCAGCAGTGAGCTCGGGTTCGCGGGTGAAAAACTGTTTTTT. Protein product: CASSELGFAGEKLFF.

The genes are TRBV5-1 and TRBJ1-1; weak D call: TRBD1 (5 bases). Germline-derived CDR1 and CDR2 are SGHRS and YFSETQ. CDR3 size: 13 residues. The V and J ends lost 6 bases and 8 bases respectively, with 17 bases between them. The CDR3, as DNA: TGCGCCAGCACCTCCATGGGGCCCGGCGAAGCTTTCTTT. Its translation: CASTSMGPGEAFF. Full variable domain (outside the CDR3, taken from reference TRBV5-1 and TRBJ1-1): KAGVTQTPRYLIKTRGQQVTLSCSPISGHRSVSWYQQTPGQGLQFLFEYFSETQRNKGNFPGRFSGRQFSNSRSEMNVSTLELGDSALYLCASTSMGPGEAFFGQGTRLTVV.

This clone appeared a single time. The chain couples TRBV10-3 to TRBJ2-5, with 10 bases aligning to TRBD2. CDR3 length: 14 residues. With 8 bases clipped from V and 4 bases from J, the junction kept 7 bases outside the gene matches. Germline-derived CDR1 and CDR2 are ENHRY and SYGVKD. Here the CDR3 DNA reads TGTGCCATCCGGGCTAGCGGGGGTGGAGAGACCCAGTACTTC. Translated, it gives CAIRASGGGETQYF.

The J gene is TRBJ2-6, the V gene TRBV5-1; D is undetermined. With 4 bases removed from V and 0 bases from J, the gap between germline ends came to 5 bases. CDR1 is SGHRS, CDR2 YFSETQ, per germline. This CDR3 comprises 14 residues. CDR3 in DNA: TGCGCCAGCAGCCCCGGCTCTGGGGCCAACGTCCTGACTTTC. Residues: CASSPGSGANVLTF. The full variable domain, its missing parts supplied by reference TRBV5-1 and TRBJ2-6, is KAGVTQTPRYLIKTRGQQVTLSCSPISGHRSVSWYQQTPGQGLQFLFEYFSETQRNKGNFPGRFSGRQFSNSRSEMNVSTLELGDSALYLCASSPGSGANVLTFGAGSRLTVL.

This clone occurred a few times. The chain is built from TRBV11-2 and TRBJ1-1, with TRBD1 as a possible D gene (5 bases). Germline loops: CDR1 SGHAT, CDR2 FQNNGV. This CDR3 comprises 14 residues. V dropped 5 bases and J dropped 3 bases, with 13 bases sitting between them. CDR3 in DNA: TGTGCCAGCAGCCTTCGCCCGGGGGACACTGAAGCTTTCTTT. Amino acids: CASSLRPGDTEAFF.

The chain recombines TRBV7-2 with TRBJ1-1; a weak D match, TRBD1 (6 bases). The germline V gene has CDR1 SGHTA and CDR2 FQGNSA. The CDR3 consists of 15 residues. V was shortened by 0 bases and J by 8 bases, with 16 bases between the two germline ends. CDR3 amino acids: CASSLAGSIGGEAFF. The CDR3 DNA reads as TGTGCCAGCAGCTTAGCGGGTAGCATAGGGGGAGAAGCTTTCTTT.

The chain is built from TRBV11-2 and TRBJ1-2, with 8 nucleotides matching TRBD1. This CDR3 is 15 amino acids long. The J segment lost 4 bases and the V segment lost 5 bases, leaving 9 bases of the junction unmatched. Germline V gene lookup returns CDR1 SGHAT and CDR2 FQNNGV. CDR3 residues: CASSTTGGSTYGYTF. As DNA, the CDR3 is TGTGCCAGCAGCACCACAGGGGGTTCAACCTATGGCTACACCTTC.

The chain carries TRBV5-1 and TRBJ1-1; D might be TRBD1 (5 bases). CDR1 is SGHRS, CDR2 YFSETQ, per germline. The CDR3 loop spans 12 amino acids. V lost 2 bases to trimming and J lost 11 bases, with 13 bases between them. CDR3 region: CASSFRGPAAFF. CDR3 DNA sequence: TGCGCCAGCAGCTTTAGGGGCCCCGCGGCTTTCTTT.

The V gene is TRBV2, the J gene TRBJ2-3; D is possibly TRBD2 (6 bases). Trimming shortened V by 8 bases and J by 0 bases, and 18 bases separated the two germline ends. The CDR3 length is 16 residues. Germline lookup yields CDR1 SNHLY and CDR2 FYNNEI. The CDR3 loop reads CASAPEGGTSTDTQYF. The CDR3 DNA is TGTGCCAGCGCCCCCGAGGGCGGGACTAGCACAGATACGCAGTATTTT.

Written as DNA, the CDR3 is TGTGCCAGTAGTAGGGGGACAGGAGGGAGGGACATGAACACTGAAGCTTTCTTT. This codes for CASSRGTGGRDMNTEAFF. J is TRBJ1-1 and V is TRBV19; TRBD1 agrees at 8 bases. CDR3 size: 18 residues. The junction had 13 bases not matched to a gene; V was cut back by 4 bases and J by 0 bases. Germline V gene data show CDR1 as LNHDA and CDR2 as SQIVND (reference sequence).

V usage is TRBV10-2 and J usage is TRBJ1-4; tentatively, D is TRBD1 (6 bases). There are 14 residues in the CDR3. Deletions cut 3 bases from V and 6 bases from J, with 11 bases between. The germline CDR1 and CDR2 sequences are WSHSY and SAAADI. CDR3 amino acids: CASSDRGRDEKLFF. CDR3 sequence (DNA): TGCGCCAGCAGTGACAGGGGAAGGGATGAAAAACTGTTTTTT.

The chain has TRBV5-1 and TRBJ2-3, with TRBD2 identical over 12 bases. J lost 0 bases, V lost 3 bases, and 5 bases had no gene match. The CDR3 contains 17 residues. Germline assignment: CDR1 SGHRS and CDR2 YFSETQ. The CDR3 nucleotides read TGCGCCAGCAGCTCTTGGACTAGCGGGATCAGCACAGATACGCAGTATTTT. Amino acids: CASSSWTSGISTDTQYF.

The chain links TRBV6-1 to TRBJ2-7; tentatively, D is TRBD1 (6 bases). V was clipped by 6 bases and J by 0 bases, with 12 bases between them. The CDR3 length is 14 residues. CDR1 and CDR2 from the germline V gene are MNHNS and SASEGT. The CDR3 sequence: CASRRGLNSYEQYF. The DNA of the CDR3 is TGTGCCAGCAGGAGGGGGTTAAACTCCTACGAGCAGTACTTC.

This chain joins TRBV27 and TRBJ1-3; 8 nucleotides match TRBD1. The germline gives CDR1 MNHEY, CDR2 SMNVEV (reference sequence). After removal of 6 bases from V and 0 bases from J, the junction contained 25 bases not matched to a gene. The CDR3 spans 22 residues. CDR3 amino acids: CASSNRGAGATGLRDSGNTIYF. Here the CDR3 DNA reads TGTGCCAGCAGCAACAGGGGGGCGGGAGCAACTGGGCTCCGAGACTCTGGAAACACCATATATTTT.

The rearrangement links TRBV5-1 to TRBJ1-1, with 7 bases aligning to TRBD1. V lost 4 bases to trimming and J lost 2 bases; unmatched junction nucleotides: 8. Germline loops: CDR1 SGHRS, CDR2 YFSETQ. CDR3 length: 15 amino acids. CDR3: CASSEAAGGNTEAFF. CDR3 DNA: TGCGCCAGCAGCGAAGCAGCAGGGGGAAACACTGAAGCTTTCTTT.

This sequence joins TRBV11-2 and TRBJ1-2; no clear D gene. The CDR3 is 13 amino acids. Germline lookup yields CDR1 SGHAT and CDR2 FQNNGV. V was clipped by 5 bases and J by 5 bases, with 12 bases between them. CDR3 region: CASSPQTGYGYTF. The CDR3, as DNA: TGTGCCAGCAGCCCCCAAACCGGGTATGGCTACACCTTC.

This rearrangement joins TRBV14 to TRBJ2-7, with D hard to call. Germline V lookup: CDR1 SGHDN, CDR2 FVKESK. The CDR3 loop spans 14 amino acids. Trimming cost V 1 base and J 0 bases, with 7 bases left between them. CDR3 sequence reads: CASSQVAGSYEQYF. In DNA, the CDR3 is TGTGCCAGCAGCCAAGTTGCCGGCTCCTACGAGCAGTACTTC.

This chain connects TRBV6-1 to TRBJ2-5, with 9 bases identical to TRBD2. Germline CDR1 MNHNS, CDR2 SASEGT. This CDR3 has 15 amino acids. V lost 10 bases and J lost 2; bases outside the gene matches: 11. The CDR3: CATKPFSGGQETQYF. As DNA, the CDR3 is TGTGCCACCAAACCTTTTAGCGGGGGACAAGAGACCCAGTACTTC.

This clone has just a few counts. V gene TRBV27 combines with J gene TRBJ1-2, with D tentatively TRBD1 (6 bases). The V gene's germline CDR1 is MNHEY and CDR2 SMNVEV (reference sequence). This CDR3 contains 13 residues. V lost 3 bases, J lost 5 bases, and 10 bases lay in between. The CDR3: CASSFKGGYGYTF. The CDR3 DNA sequence: TGTGCCAGCAGTTTCAAAGGGGGTTATGGCTACACCTTC.

The CDR3 DNA follows: TGCGCCAGCAGGCGACAGGTGAACACTGAAGCTTTCTTT. This translates into CASRRQVNTEAFF. The rearrangement uses TRBV5-1 and TRBJ1-1, with D possibly TRBD1 on 6 matching bases. Germline assignment: CDR1 SGHRS and CDR2 YFSETQ. V lost 5 bases and J 0 bases, leaving 8 bases between the germline ends. The CDR3 sequence is 13 residues long.

The genes are TRBV7-9 and TRBJ2-7; a possible D gene is TRBD1 (6 bases). The CDR3 runs 14 residues. Per the germline V gene, CDR1 is SEHNR and CDR2 is FQNEAQ (reference sequence). Trimming stripped 3 bases from V and 5 bases from J, with 14 bases between. The CDR3 loop is CASSFGQSVHEQYF. The CDR3 region has the DNA TGTGCCAGCAGCTTTGGACAGAGTGTCCACGAGCAGTACTTC. Looking up the rest from reference TRBV7-9 and TRBJ2-7 gives the full variable domain: DTGVSQNPRHKITKRGQNVTFRCDPISEHNRLYWYRQTLGQGPEFLTYFQNEAQLEKSRLLSDRFSAERPKGSFSTLEIQRTEQGDSAMYLCASSFGQSVHEQYFGPGTRLTVT.

The chain recombines TRBV7-8 with TRBJ2-4, with TRBD1 matching 9 bases. The CDR3 is 17 residues long. CDR1 is SGHVS, CDR2 FQNEAQ, per germline. Trimming removed 3 bases from V and 2 bases from J; junction bases left unmatched: 8. The CDR3 DNA sequence: TGTGCCAGCAGCTTTTGGACAGGGGAGAGCTCCAAAAACATTCAGTACTTC. Encoded protein: CASSFWTGESSKNIQYF.

The rearrangement uses TRBV5-1 and TRBJ2-1, with 10 positions matching TRBD2. This CDR3 has 13 residues. In germline, CDR1 is SGHRS, CDR2 YFSETQ. With V trimmed by 5 bases and J by 8 bases, 4 bases remained unmatched. CDR3 DNA sequence: TGCGCCAGCAGACTAGCGGGAACGGATGAGCAGTTCTTC. Translated: CASRLAGTDEQFF.

On this clone: The sample contains more than one DNA sequence encoding this CDR3. The chain carries TRBV5-6 and TRBJ2-7, with TRBD2 identical over 9 bases. Germline V lookup: CDR1 SGHDT, CDR2 YYEEEE. J was trimmed by 4 bases and V by 4 bases; bases with no gene match: 6. The CDR3 sequence is 14 residues long. The CDR3: CASSQPGLAYEQYF. As DNA, the CDR3 is TGTGCCAGCAGCCAACCGGGACTAGCTTACGAGCAGTACTTC. The whole variable domain, filled in from reference TRBV5-6 and TRBJ2-7, reads DAGVTQSPTHLIKTRGQQVTLRCSPKSGHDTVSWYQQALGQGPQFIFQYYEEEERQRGNFPDRFSGHQFPNYSSELNVNALLLGDSALYLCASSQPGLAYEQYFGPGTRLTVT.

Written as DNA, the CDR3 is TGTGCCAGCAGCTCCAGAATCTCGACAGGGTCAGGAAACACCATATATTTT. It translates to CASSSRISTGSGNTIYF. The chain has TRBV7-9 and TRBJ1-3; 7 bases align to TRBD1. Trimming cost V 4 bases and J 4 bases; bases outside gene matches: 13. The CDR3 spans 17 residues. Germline values: CDR1 SEHNR, CDR2 FQNEAQ (reference sequence).

The table lists this clone with a few counts. The chain couples TRBV13 to TRBJ2-1; 11 positions agree with TRBD2. Germline trimming cut 2 bases from V and 8 bases from J; bases unmatched to any gene: 5. CDR1 is PRHDT, CDR2 FYEKMQ, per germline (reference sequence). There are 15 residues in the CDR3. The CDR3 protein is CASSLRLAGRDEQFF. The DNA of the CDR3 is TGTGCCAGCAGCTTAAGACTAGCGGGGAGGGATGAGCAGTTCTTC. The full variable domain, with the rest looked up from reference TRBV13 and TRBJ2-1, is AAGVIQSPRHLIKEKRETATLKCYPIPRHDTVYWYQQGPGQDPQFLISFYEKMQSDKGSIPDRFSAQQFSDYHSELNMSSLELGDSALYFCASSLRLAGRDEQFFGPGTRLTVL.

This clone was counted a single time. The chain recombines TRBV30 with TRBJ2-6; maybe TRBD2 (6 bases). CDR1 is GTSNPN and CDR2 is SVGIG in the germline V gene (reference sequence). Trimming pared 1 base from V and 0 bases from J, leaving 10 bases between. CDR3 length: 16 amino acids. CDR3 sequence reads: CAWSAPGGSGANVLTF. DNA of the CDR3: TGTGCCTGGAGTGCCCCCGGGGGCTCTGGGGCCAACGTCCTGACTTTC. The full variable domain, with the rest looked up from reference TRBV30 and TRBJ2-6, is SQTIHQWPATLVQPVGSPLSLECTVEGTSNPNLYWYRQAAGRGLQLLFYSVGIGQISSEVPQNLSASRPQDRQFILSSKKLLLSDSGFYLCAWSAPGGSGANVLTFGAGSRLTVL.

The V call is TRBV21-1, the J call TRBJ2-7; the table's D call TRBD1 went unverified against the DNA. TRBV21-1 corresponds to a pseudogene. The CDR3 is 15 amino acids. The CDR3: CASSKGDRDPYEQYF. The CDR3 nucleotides read TGTGCCAGCAGCAAAGGGGACAGGGACCCCTACGAGCAGTACTTC.